A single sample is the source of the 13 T cell receptor beta chains below, sequenced in a study of blood T cell repertoires in COVID-19. Data came from immunoSEQ multiplex PCR; TCRdb stores just in-frame clones and leaves some out. The data hold some 120,000 clones, with around 78% observed a single time. Sequenced input: peripheral blood. The origin of the receptors is a human donor in a cohort sampled during active COVID-19.

The chain is built from TRBV5-5 and TRBJ2-3, with TRBD1 matching over 9 bases. This CDR3 region has 15 residues. The J segment lost 3 bases and the V segment lost 4 bases, leaving 6 bases of the junction unmatched. Per the germline V gene, CDR1 is SGHKS and CDR2 is YYEKEE (reference sequence). The chain's CDR3 is CASSAPGQGTDTQYF. The CDR3, as DNA: TGTGCCAGCAGCGCACCGGGACAGGGAACAGATACGCAGTATTTT.

J is TRBJ2-1 and V is TRBV28; 10 bases align to TRBD2. This CDR3 region has 20 residues. J was trimmed by 3 bases and V by 2 bases; bases with no gene match: 16. Germline V gives CDR1 MDHEN, CDR2 SYDVKM. DNA for the CDR3: TGTGCCAGCAGTTTAGTCCTAGAAATCATAGCGGGGGGCCGCTACAATGAGCAGTTCTTC. It is translated as CASSLVLEIIAGGRYNEQFF. Together with reference TRBV28 and TRBJ2-1, the CDR3 gives the full variable domain: DVKVTQSSRYLVKRTGEKVFLECVQDMDHENMFWYRQDPGLGLRLIYFSYDVKMKEKGDIPEGYSVSREKKERFSLILESASTNQTSMYLCASSLVLEIIAGGRYNEQFFGPGTRLTVL.

V and J are TRBV3-1 (or the pseudogene TRBV3-2) and TRBJ2-1; D is possibly TRBD2 (6 bases). Germline values: CDR1 LGHDT, CDR2 YNNKEL (reference sequence). The length of the CDR3 is 17 residues. V gave up 0 bases and J gave up 7 bases, with 19 bases separating them. The CDR3 region has the DNA TGTGCCAGCAGCCAAGATCCCCTGCGGGGAAGGGTAAATGAGCAGTTCTTC. Protein product: CASSQDPLRGRVNEQFF.

V usage is TRBV5-4 and J usage is TRBJ2-6, with D perhaps matching TRBD1 (5 bases). The CDR3 runs to 17 residues. Germline V gene data show CDR1 as SGHNT and CDR2 as YYREEE (reference sequence). V was pared by 0 bases and J by 4 bases, with 14 bases between. The CDR3 DNA is TGTGCCAGCAGCTTGGAAGGGGCCGCCTCAGGGGCCAACGTCCTGACTTTC. Amino acid sequence: CASSLEGAASGANVLTF.

This clone has a handful of counts. The rearrangement joins TRBV29-1 to TRBJ2-3; D gene unclear. This CDR3 spans 12 amino acids. Germline loops: CDR1 SQVTM, CDR2 ANQGSEA. With 0 bases removed from V and 5 bases from J, the gap between germline ends came to 6 bases. The CDR3 sequence: CSVEEPRDTQYF. In nucleotides, the CDR3 is TGCAGCGTTGAAGAGCCCAGAGATACGCAGTATTTT.

The chain is built from TRBV4-1 and TRBJ2-1; a weak D match, TRBD2 (5 bases). Trimming left V 5 bases short and J 6 bases short, with 17 bases between. Looked up from germline, CDR1 is MGHRA and CDR2 is YSYEKL. The CDR3 runs to 15 residues. CDR3 region: CASSLDWPQSNEQFF. The CDR3 DNA reads TGCGCCAGCAGCTTGGACTGGCCCCAAAGCAATGAGCAGTTCTTC.

The V gene is TRBV2, the J gene TRBJ2-5; TRBD2 might be the D (6 bases). Trimming removed 5 bases from V and 5 bases from J, with 12 bases in between. The CDR3 is 13 amino acids. Germline loops: CDR1 SNHLY, CDR2 FYNNEI. CDR3 in DNA: TGTGCCAGCAGTACCAACGCGGGGGAGACCCAGTACTTC. It translates to CASSTNAGETQYF.

This chain uses TRBV6-5 with TRBJ1-2; a weak D match, TRBD1 (5 bases). The CDR3 is made up of 14 amino acids. Germline V CDR1 and CDR2: MNHEY, SVGAGI. V gave up 7 bases and J gave up 8 bases, with 20 bases separating them. CDR3 sequence reads: CASKSVQGRYGYTF. The CDR3 nucleotides are TGTGCCAGCAAGTCCGTTCAGGGCCGTTACGGCTACACCTTC.

This clone showed up just once. The V gene is TRBV10-2, the J gene TRBJ2-4; D call uncertain. The germline V and J ends were trimmed by 5 bases and 5 bases, with 10 bases remaining between them. Germline V gene lookup returns CDR1 WSHSY and CDR2 SAAADI. CDR3 size: 13 residues. CDR3 loop: CASSTPRENIQYF. The CDR3 DNA reads TGCGCCAGCAGTACCCCCCGGGAAAACATTCAGTACTTC.

The chain employs TRBV29-1 and TRBJ2-2, with TRBD1 matching over 9 bases. Trimming at V came to 7 bases and at J to 7 bases, leaving 7 bases not matched to a gene. The CDR3 is 13 amino acids. From germline, CDR1 is SQVTM and CDR2 ANQGSEA. This chain's CDR3 is CSAGTGYDGELFF. The CDR3 DNA sequence: TGCAGCGCGGGGACAGGGTATGACGGGGAGCTGTTTTTT.

The rearrangement joins TRBV5-5 to TRBJ2-2; D ambiguous. This CDR3 region has 15 residues. Germline loops: CDR1 SGHKS, CDR2 YYEKEE (reference sequence). V lost 3 bases and J lost 2, with 11 bases in between. CDR3 bases: TGTGCCAGCAGCTCCCGAATCTACAACACCGGGGAGCTGTTTTTT. This codes for CASSSRIYNTGELFF.

A note on this clone: This sample also contains other DNA sequences that code for the same CDR3. This CDR3 reads CASSEGTENSPLHF. The DNA of the CDR3 is TGCGCCAGCAGTGAGGGGACAGAGAATTCACCCCTCCACTTT. V is TRBV10-1 and J is TRBJ1-6; 7 bases fit TRBD1. Germline V lookup: CDR1 WNHNN, CDR2 SYGVQD (reference sequence). The trim removed 2 bases at V and 7 bases at J, leaving 2 bases unmatched. CDR3 length equals 14 residues.

The rearrangement links TRBV30 to TRBJ2-7; D might be TRBD1 (8 bases). V was clipped by 3 bases and J by 9 bases, with 21 bases between them. CDR3 length: 14 amino acids. Germline V lookup: CDR1 GTSNPN, CDR2 SVGIG (reference sequence). In nucleotides, the CDR3 is TGTGCCTGGAGCCTAGGGCGGACAGGGAGGGTGCAGTACTTC. The encoded protein is CAWSLGRTGRVQYF.